This T cell receptor (beta chain) came from a study of PD-L1 blockade in urothelial cancer. Study-level information: At some point between 2014 and 2016 therapy began: atezolizumab 1,200 mg intravenously every 3 weeks.

Produced via immunoSEQ multiplex PCR; TCRdb's table is partial and in-frame only. The sample carries under 55,000 clones, nearly 85% recorded once. The starting material was PBMCs, obtained around atezolizumab (anti-PD-L1) treatment. This receptor was obtained from a man aged 40-55 years with urothelial cancer.

CDR3 nucleotide sequence: TGTGCCAGCAGTGAATGGATGGTCGGGAGTGGCGAGCAGTACTTC. This encodes CASSEWMVGSGEQYF. This chain uses TRBV6-1 with TRBJ2-7, with D possibly being TRBD2 (6 bases). V was clipped by 2 bases and J by 6 bases, with 17 bases between them. The CDR3 covers 15 residues. Germline CDR1 reads MNHNS; CDR2 reads SASEGT.